A selection of T cell receptor beta chains follows, all from one sample in a study of blood T cell repertoires in COVID-19. Sequencing used immunoSEQ multiplex PCR; TCRdb keeps in-frame clones, though not all of them. This sample has about 100,000 clones, with 70% to 85% found just once. The material sequenced was peripheral blood. The receptors originated from a woman aged 35 to 49 with acute or convalescent COVID-19. CDR3s include the opening cysteine and the closing phenylalanine or tryptophan. The D gene is left open where the match is weak. Part of the rows lack a size; the others show once, few, many or a class for expanded clones.

cdr3_length	d_call	j_call	clone_size	v_call	cdr3_aa	cdr3_nt
13	NA	TRBJ2-5	NA	TRBV5-1	CASSEQGGETQYF	TGCGCCAGCAGCGAGCAAGGGGGAGAGACCCAGTACTTC
16	TRBD2	TRBJ2-1	NA	TRBV20-1	CSASGSGGTSYNEQFF	TGCAGTGCTAGTGGTAGCGGGGGGACCTCCTACAATGAGCAGTTCTTC
13	NA	TRBJ1-2	once	TRBV19	CASSIDHNNGYTF	TGTGCCAGTAGTATAGATCACAATAATGGCTACACCTTC
15	NA	TRBJ1-3	NA	TRBV7-2	CASSPPGGSGNTIYF	TGTGCCAGCAGCCCCCCGGGGGGCTCTGGAAACACCATATATTTT
17	TRBD1	TRBJ1-2	few	TRBV11-2	CASSTRNSGTVNYGYTF	TGTGCCAGCAGCACCAGAAACTCCGGGACAGTGAACTATGGCTACACCTTC
13	NA	TRBJ2-7	NA	TRBV3-1/TRBV3-2	CASSEARAYEQYF	TGTGCCAGCAGCGAAGCCAGGGCCTACGAGCAGTACTTC
14	NA	TRBJ2-7	few	TRBV7-2	CASSPHPQGAEQYF	TGTGCCAGCAGCCCACACCCACAGGGAGCCGAGCAGTACTTC
16	NA	TRBJ1-6	once	TRBV13	CASTLGGPSGNSPLHF	TGTGCCAGCACCTTAGGTGGCCCATCGGGGAATTCACCCCTCCACTTT
13	TRBD1	TRBJ1-1	few	TRBV11-1	CASSRGQVGKAFF	TGTGCCAGCAGCCGAGGACAGGTAGGGAAGGCTTTCTTT
14	NA	TRBJ2-2	NA	TRBV6-1	CASSENWRTGELFF	TGTGCCAGCAGTGAAAATTGGAGAACCGGGGAGCTGTTTTTT
12	NA	TRBJ2-1	once	TRBV7-9	CASRTGRNEQFF	TGTGCCAGCAGAACAGGGAGAAATGAGCAGTTCTTC
14	NA	TRBJ2-1	NA	TRBV20-1	CSASTREDYNEQFF	TGCAGTGCTAGTACCAGGGAGGACTACAATGAGCAGTTCTTC
18	TRBD2	TRBJ2-2	NA	TRBV10-3	CAISLAGGIGTNTGELFF	TGTGCCATCAGTCTAGCGGGGGGGATTGGGACGAACACCGGGGAGCTGTTTTTT
18	NA	TRBJ1-1	NA	TRBV4-1	CASSQEGVGGAMNTEAFF	TGCGCCAGCAGCCAAGAGGGAGTTGGAGGGGCGATGAACACTGAAGCTTTCTTT
17	TRBD1	TRBJ1-2	NA	TRBV28	CASSGSGTGQFSGGYTF	TGTGCCAGCAGCGGCTCCGGGACAGGGCAATTCTCCGGTGGCTACACCTTC
15	NA	TRBJ2-5	NA	TRBV7-2	CASSLVAAYQETQYF	TGTGCCAGCAGCTTAGTGGCGGCGTACCAAGAGACCCAGTACTTC
16	TRBD1	TRBJ1-6	once	TRBV15	CATSRDPGTGDSPLHF	TGTGCCACCAGCAGAGATCCCGGGACAGGGGATTCACCCCTCCACTTT
13	TRBD2	TRBJ2-5	few	TRBV10-2	CASQRGPQETQYF	TGCGCCAGCCAGCGGGGGCCTCAAGAGACCCAGTACTTC
15	NA	TRBJ1-1	NA	TRBV6-5	CASRVNRDENTEAFF	TGTGCCAGCAGAGTAAACAGGGACGAAAACACTGAAGCTTTCTTT
16	NA	TRBJ2-7	few	TRBV7-9	CASSSFWAGSLYEQYF	TGTGCCAGCAGCTCATTTTGGGCAGGGTCTCTCTACGAGCAGTACTTC
14	TRBD1	TRBJ2-7	NA	TRBV5-1	CASGNTGDSYEQYF	TGCGCCAGCGGTAATACAGGGGACTCCTACGAGCAGTACTTC
16	TRBD2	TRBJ2-1	NA	TRBV3-1/TRBV3-2	CASSQNLAGGYNEQFF	TGTGCCAGCAGCCAAAATCTAGCGGGGGGTTACAATGAGCAGTTCTTC
13	NA	TRBJ2-7	NA	TRBV7-9	CASSLYELGEQYF	TGTGCCAGCAGCTTATATGAACTAGGAGAGCAGTACTTC
14	NA	TRBJ2-5	NA	TRBV28	CASSFPQGGETQYF	TGTGCCAGCAGTTTCCCTCAGGGAGGAGAGACCCAGTACTTC
15	NA	TRBJ2-1	NA	TRBV19	CASSTSTGPYNEQFF	TGTGCCAGTAGTACCTCGACAGGACCGTACAATGAGCAGTTCTTC
14	NA	TRBJ1-1	NA	TRBV30	CAWSRQTVNTEAFF	TGTGCCTGGAGTCGCCAGACAGTCAACACTGAAGCTTTCTTT
17	TRBD1	TRBJ1-2	NA	TRBV18	CASSPPGRGQSNYGYTF	TGTGCCAGCTCACCACCGGGCAGGGGGCAATCCAACTATGGCTACACCTTC
12	NA	TRBJ1-2	NA	TRBV30	CACPGGSYGYTF	TGTGCCTGCCCTGGAGGGTCCTATGGCTACACCTTC
13	NA	TRBJ1-4	NA	TRBV10-3	CAISDRPNEKLFF	TGTGCCATCAGTGACAGGCCTAATGAAAAACTGTTTTTT
16	TRBD2	TRBJ2-3	NA	TRBV7-2	CASSLVGGGRGDTQYF	TGTGCCAGCAGCTTAGTTGGTGGCGGGAGAGGAGATACGCAGTATTTT
14	NA	TRBJ1-2	few	TRBV10-3	CAISEVAGTRGYTF	TGTGCCATCAGTGAGGTAGCGGGGACTCGAGGCTACACCTTC
13	NA	TRBJ1-2	NA	TRBV10-1	CASSDSIDYGYTF	TGCGCCAGCAGCGATAGTATAGACTATGGCTACACCTTC
13	NA	TRBJ1-3	NA	TRBV6-5	CASSRDNGNTIYF	TGTGCCAGCAGCCGGGACAATGGAAACACCATATATTTT
15	TRBD1	TRBJ1-2	few	TRBV28	CASSPGQGALYGYTF	TGTGCCAGCAGCCCGGGACAGGGGGCTCTCTATGGCTACACCTTC
16	TRBD1	TRBJ2-1	NA	TRBV6-6	CASSYFAGQGAYEQFF	TGTGCCAGCAGTTACTTTGCGGGACAGGGGGCGTATGAGCAGTTCTTC
14	TRBD1	TRBJ2-1	NA	TRBV12-5	CASGLVRQGHEQFF	TGTGCTAGTGGTTTGGTACGACAGGGCCATGAGCAGTTCTTC
14	NA	TRBJ2-3	NA	TRBV5-4	CASSEDYATDTQYF	TGTGCCAGCAGCGAGGACTACGCCACAGATACGCAGTATTTT
17	NA	TRBJ2-5	few	TRBV4-2	CASSQDRGETRAETQYF	TGTGCCAGCAGCCAAGATCGGGGAGAAACAAGAGCGGAGACCCAGTACTTC
16	NA	TRBJ2-7	once	TRBV5-1	CASSLAPGHSTYEQYF	TGCGCCAGCAGCTTGGCCCCGGGACACTCGACATACGAGCAGTACTTC
14	NA	TRBJ1-6	NA	TRBV30	CAWSRGGIDSPLHF	TGTGCCTGGAGCCGAGGGGGTATCGATTCACCCCTCCACTTT
15	NA	TRBJ1-2	NA	TRBV5-1	CASSLGDLANYGYTF	TGCGCCAGCTCCCTTGGGGACTTAGCTAACTATGGCTACACCTTC
14	NA	TRBJ1-6	NA	TRBV13	CASSNRWGNSPLHF	TGTGCCAGCAGCAACAGGTGGGGAAATTCACCCCTCCACTTT
16	TRBD1	TRBJ2-7	NA	TRBV7-2	CASSLGGQGVSYEQYF	TGTGCCAGCAGCTTAGGGGGACAGGGTGTCTCCTACGAGCAGTACTTC
16	NA	TRBJ2-7	NA	TRBV6-7	CASSYFGASEGMEQYF	TGTGCCAGCAGTTACTTTGGGGCTAGCGAAGGTATGGAGCAGTACTTC